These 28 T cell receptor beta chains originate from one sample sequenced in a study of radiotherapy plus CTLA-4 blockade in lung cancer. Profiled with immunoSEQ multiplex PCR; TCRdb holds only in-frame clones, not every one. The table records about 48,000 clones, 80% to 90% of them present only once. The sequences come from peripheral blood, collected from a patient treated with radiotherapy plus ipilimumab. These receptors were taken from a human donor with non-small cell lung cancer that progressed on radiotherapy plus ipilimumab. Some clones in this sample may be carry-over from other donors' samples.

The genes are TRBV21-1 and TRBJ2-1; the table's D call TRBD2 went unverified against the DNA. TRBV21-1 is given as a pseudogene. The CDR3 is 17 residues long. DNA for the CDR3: TGTGCCAGCAGCAAAGGGGGGGAATCACTGGAATTCAATGAGCAGTTCTTC. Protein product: CASSKGGESLEFNEQFF.

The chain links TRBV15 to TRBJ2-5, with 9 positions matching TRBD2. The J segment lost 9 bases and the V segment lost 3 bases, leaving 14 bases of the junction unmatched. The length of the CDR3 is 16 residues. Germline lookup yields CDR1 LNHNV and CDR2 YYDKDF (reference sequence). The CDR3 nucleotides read TGTGCCACCAGCAGGGCCCTTAGCGGGGGAGGCGCGGCCCAGTACTTC. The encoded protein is CATSRALSGGGAAQYF.

CDR3 nucleotide sequence: TGCGCCAGCAGCTTGTCGGTAGCCAAAAACATTCAGTACTTC. Translation: CASSLSVAKNIQYF. This chain uses TRBV5-1 with TRBJ2-4; D is undetermined. There are 14 residues in the CDR3. Germline V CDR1 and CDR2: SGHRS, YFSETQ. V was cut by 1 base and J by 0 bases, with 5 bases left in between.

The CDR3 is CASSLTGLGLDEQFF. The CDR3 nucleotides read TGTGCCAGCAGCCTAACAGGGCTCGGGTTGGATGAGCAGTTCTTC. The chain links TRBV9 to TRBJ2-1; weak D call: TRBD1 (6 bases). CDR3 size: 15 residues. Germline loops: CDR1 SGDLS, CDR2 YYNGEE. Between the trimmed V and J ends, which lost 4 bases and 8 bases, there was a span of 19 bases.

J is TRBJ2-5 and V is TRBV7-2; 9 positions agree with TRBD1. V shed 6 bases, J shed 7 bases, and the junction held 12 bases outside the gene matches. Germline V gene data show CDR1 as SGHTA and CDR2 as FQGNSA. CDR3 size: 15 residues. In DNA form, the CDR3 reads TGTGCCAGCAGTCCACAGGGGGCACCCGGAGGGACCCAGTACTTC. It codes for CASSPQGAPGGTQYF. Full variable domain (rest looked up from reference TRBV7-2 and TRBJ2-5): GAGVSQSPSNKVTEKGKDVELRCDPISGHTALYWYRQSLGQGLEFLIYFQGNSAPDKSGLPSDRFSAERTGGSVSTLTIQRTQQEDSAVYLCASSPQGAPGGTQYFGPGTRLLVL.

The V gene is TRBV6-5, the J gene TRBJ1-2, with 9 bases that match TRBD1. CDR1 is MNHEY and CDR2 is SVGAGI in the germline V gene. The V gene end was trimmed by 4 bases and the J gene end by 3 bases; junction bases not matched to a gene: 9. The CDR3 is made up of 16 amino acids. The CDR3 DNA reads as TGTGCCAGCAGTTCCACTCGGGACAGGGAGGACTATGGCTACACCTTC. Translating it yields CASSSTRDREDYGYTF.

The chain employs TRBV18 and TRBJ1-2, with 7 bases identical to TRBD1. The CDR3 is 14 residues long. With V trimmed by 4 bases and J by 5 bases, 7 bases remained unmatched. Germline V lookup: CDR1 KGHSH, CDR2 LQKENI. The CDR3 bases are TGTGCCAGCTCACTATCGGGACAGCTGTATGGCTACACCTTC. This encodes CASSLSGQLYGYTF.

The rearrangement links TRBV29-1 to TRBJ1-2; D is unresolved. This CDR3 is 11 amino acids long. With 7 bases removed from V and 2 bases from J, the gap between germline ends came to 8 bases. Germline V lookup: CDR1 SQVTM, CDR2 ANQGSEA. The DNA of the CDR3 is TGCAGCGCCCGGGGAAACTATGGCTACACCTTC. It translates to CSARGNYGYTF.

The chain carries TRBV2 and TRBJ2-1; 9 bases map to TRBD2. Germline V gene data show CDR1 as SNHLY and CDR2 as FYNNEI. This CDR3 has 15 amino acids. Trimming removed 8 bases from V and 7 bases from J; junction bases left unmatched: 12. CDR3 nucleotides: TGTGCCAGCGACCGGCGGGGGGGCAGTTTTAATGAGCAGTTCTTC. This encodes CASDRRGGSFNEQFF.

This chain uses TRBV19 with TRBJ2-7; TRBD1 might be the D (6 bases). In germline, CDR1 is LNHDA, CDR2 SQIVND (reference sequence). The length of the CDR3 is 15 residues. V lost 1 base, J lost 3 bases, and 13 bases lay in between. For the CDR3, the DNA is TGTGCCAGTAGTATAGCCAACAGGGAGAGCTACGAGCAGTACTTC. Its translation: CASSIANRESYEQYF.

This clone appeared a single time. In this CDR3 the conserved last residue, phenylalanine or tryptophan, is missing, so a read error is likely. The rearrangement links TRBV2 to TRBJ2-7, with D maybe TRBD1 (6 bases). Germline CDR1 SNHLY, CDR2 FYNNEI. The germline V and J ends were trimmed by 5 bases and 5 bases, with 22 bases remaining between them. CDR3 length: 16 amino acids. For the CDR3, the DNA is TGTGCCAGCAGTCTGAGGCTCGGTGGGCAGGGGAACGAGCAGTACCTC. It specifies CASSLRLGGQGNEQYL.

DNA for the CDR3: TGCGCCAGCAGCTTGCTGGGGAGTACGGAAAGCACTGAAGCTTTCTTT. Its translation: CASSLLGSTESTEAFF. The chain links TRBV5-1 to TRBJ1-1; D uncertain. V was trimmed by 1 base and J by 4 bases, leaving 17 bases between them. Germline V gives CDR1 SGHRS, CDR2 YFSETQ. The CDR3 has 16 amino acids.

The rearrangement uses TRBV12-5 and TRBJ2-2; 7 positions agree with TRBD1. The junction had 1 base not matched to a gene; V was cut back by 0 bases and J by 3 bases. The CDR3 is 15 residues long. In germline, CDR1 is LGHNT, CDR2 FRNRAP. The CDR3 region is CASGLVQGYTGELFF. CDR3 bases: TGTGCTAGTGGTTTGGTACAGGGGTACACCGGGGAGCTGTTTTTT.

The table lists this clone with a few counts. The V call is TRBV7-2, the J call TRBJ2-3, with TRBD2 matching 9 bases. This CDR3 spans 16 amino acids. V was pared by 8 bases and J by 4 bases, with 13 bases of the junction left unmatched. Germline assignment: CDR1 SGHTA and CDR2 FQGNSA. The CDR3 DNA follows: TGTGCCAGCCCTTCGTCGGCGGGAGGGCCCTCAGATACGCAGTATTTT. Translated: CASPSSAGGPSDTQYF.

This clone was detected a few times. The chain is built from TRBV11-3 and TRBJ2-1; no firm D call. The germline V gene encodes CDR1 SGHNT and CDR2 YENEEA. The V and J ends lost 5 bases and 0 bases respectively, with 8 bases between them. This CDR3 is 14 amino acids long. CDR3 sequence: CASSPGYSYNEQFF. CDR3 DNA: TGTGCCAGCAGCCCGGGTTACTCCTACAATGAGCAGTTCTTC.

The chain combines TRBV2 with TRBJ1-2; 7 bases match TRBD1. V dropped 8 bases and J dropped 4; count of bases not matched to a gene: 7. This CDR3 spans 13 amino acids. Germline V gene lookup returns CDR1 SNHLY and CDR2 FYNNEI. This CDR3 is CASRQGMSYGYTF. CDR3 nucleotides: TGTGCCAGCCGACAGGGTATGAGCTATGGCTACACCTTC.

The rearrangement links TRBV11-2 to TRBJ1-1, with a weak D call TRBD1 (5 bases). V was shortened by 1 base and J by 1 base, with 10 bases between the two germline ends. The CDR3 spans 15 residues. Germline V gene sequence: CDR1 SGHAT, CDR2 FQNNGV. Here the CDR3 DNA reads TGTGCCAGCAGCTTAGTGGGGGGTCCGAACACTGAAGCTTTCTTT. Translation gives CASSLVGGPNTEAFF.

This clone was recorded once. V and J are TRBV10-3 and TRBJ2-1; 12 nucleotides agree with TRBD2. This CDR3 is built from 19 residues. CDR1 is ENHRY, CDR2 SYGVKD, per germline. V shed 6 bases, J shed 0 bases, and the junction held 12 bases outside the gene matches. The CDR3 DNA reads TGTGCCATCAGAATGACGGGACTAGCGGGTTCTAGCTCCTACAATGAGCAGTTCTTC. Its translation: CAIRMTGLAGSSSYNEQFF.

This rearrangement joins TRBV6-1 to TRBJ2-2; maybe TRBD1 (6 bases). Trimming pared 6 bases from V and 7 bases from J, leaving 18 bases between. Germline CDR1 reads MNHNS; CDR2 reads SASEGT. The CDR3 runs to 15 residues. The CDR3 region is CASSNSRTAVGELFF. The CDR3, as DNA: TGTGCCAGCAGCAATTCTCGGACAGCGGTCGGGGAGCTGTTTTTT.

The CDR3 is CASSVVGGRGVAGELFF. CDR3 in DNA: TGTGCCAGCAGTGTTGTGGGAGGGAGAGGAGTTGCCGGGGAGCTGTTTTTT. V and J are TRBV2 and TRBJ2-2; 7 bases match TRBD2. The CDR3 totals 17 residues. Germline assignment: CDR1 SNHLY and CDR2 FYNNEI. The V segment lost 4 bases and the J segment 6 bases; nucleotides outside the gene matches: 14.

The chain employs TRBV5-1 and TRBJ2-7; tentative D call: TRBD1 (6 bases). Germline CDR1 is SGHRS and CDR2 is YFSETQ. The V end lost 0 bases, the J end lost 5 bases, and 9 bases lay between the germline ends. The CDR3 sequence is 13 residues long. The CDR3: CASSLGRDNEQYF. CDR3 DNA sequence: TGCGCCAGCAGCTTGGGTAGGGACAACGAGCAGTACTTC.

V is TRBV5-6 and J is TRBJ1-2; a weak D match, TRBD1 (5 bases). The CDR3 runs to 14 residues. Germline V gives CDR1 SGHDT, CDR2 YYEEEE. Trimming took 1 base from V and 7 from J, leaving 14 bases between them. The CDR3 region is CASSLTRSGGGYTF. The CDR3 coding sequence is TGTGCCAGCAGCTTGACCCGTTCCGGGGGTGGCTACACCTTC.

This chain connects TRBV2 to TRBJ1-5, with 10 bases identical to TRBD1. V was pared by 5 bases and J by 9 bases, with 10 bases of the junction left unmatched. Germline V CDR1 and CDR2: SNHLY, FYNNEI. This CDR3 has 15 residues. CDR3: CASSKHGQGGTPQHF. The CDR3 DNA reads TGTGCCAGCAGTAAACACGGACAGGGGGGAACGCCCCAGCATTTT.

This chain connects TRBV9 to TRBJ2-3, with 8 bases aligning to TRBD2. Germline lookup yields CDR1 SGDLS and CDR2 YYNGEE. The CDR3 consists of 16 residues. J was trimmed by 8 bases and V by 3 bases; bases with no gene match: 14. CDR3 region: CASSAPLGSGVITQYF. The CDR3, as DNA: TGTGCCAGCAGCGCCCCCCTAGGTAGCGGGGTTATTACGCAGTATTTT.

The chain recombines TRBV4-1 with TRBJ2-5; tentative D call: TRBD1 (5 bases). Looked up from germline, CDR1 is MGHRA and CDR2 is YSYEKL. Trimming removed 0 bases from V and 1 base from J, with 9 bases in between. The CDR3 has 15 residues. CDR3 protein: CASSQDLTVQETQYF. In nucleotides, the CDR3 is TGCGCCAGCAGCCAAGATTTGACAGTCCAAGAGACCCAGTACTTC.

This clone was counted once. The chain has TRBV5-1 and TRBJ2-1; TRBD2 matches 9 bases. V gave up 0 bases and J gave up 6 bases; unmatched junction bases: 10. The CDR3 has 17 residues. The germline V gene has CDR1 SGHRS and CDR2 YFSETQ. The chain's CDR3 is CASSLEGGGGAVNEQFF. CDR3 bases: TGCGCCAGCAGCTTGGAGGGTGGCGGGGGGGCCGTCAATGAGCAGTTCTTC.

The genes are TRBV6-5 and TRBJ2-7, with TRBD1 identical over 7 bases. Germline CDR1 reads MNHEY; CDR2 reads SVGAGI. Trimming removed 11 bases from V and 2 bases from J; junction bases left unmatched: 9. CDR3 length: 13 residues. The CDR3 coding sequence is TGTGCCTCCGGGAATAGGGGGCCCTACGAGCAGTACTTC. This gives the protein CASGNRGPYEQYF.

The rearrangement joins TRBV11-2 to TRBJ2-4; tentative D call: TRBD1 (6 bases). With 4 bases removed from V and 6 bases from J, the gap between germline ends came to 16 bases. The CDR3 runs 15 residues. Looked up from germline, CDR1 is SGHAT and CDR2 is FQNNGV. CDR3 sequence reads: CASSSPTGTGNIQYF. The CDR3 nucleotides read TGTGCCAGCAGCTCCCCCACAGGGACGGGAAACATTCAGTACTTC.